A selection of T cell receptor beta chains follows, all from one sample in a study of T cells in Graves' hyperthyroidism and ophthalmopathy. MiXCR was run by TCRdb on the multiplex PCR reads, yielding one entry per CDR3 protein. The sample contains 350,000 to 400,000 distinct CDR3 sequences, about 18% of which appear only once. The sample taken for sequencing was blood. The receptor set was obtained from a woman between 18 and 29 years old with Graves' hyperthyroidism. Both conserved end residues are part of each CDR3. A D gene is named only where the DNA matches it firmly. Clone sizes are given selectively: once, few, many, or a class where the clone is expanded.

V	size	J	D	DNA	CDR3
TRBV29-1	many	TRBJ1-1	-	TGCAGCGCCCTGGGCGGGGAAAACACTGAAGCTTTCTTT	CSALGGENTEAFF
TRBV6-5	many	TRBJ1-2	-	TGTGCCAGCAGTTACCGGCAGGGTGAAGAAGGGATGGAACTGTCGGATGGCTACACCTTC	CASSYRQGEEGMELSDGYTF
TRBV24-1	many	TRBJ2-5	-	TGTGCCACCAGTGACTTGCGAGGGGAGACCCAGTACTTC	CATSDLRGETQYF
TRBV27	-	TRBJ2-2	-	TGTGCCAGCCGGGATTTAAACACCGGGGAGCTGTTTTTT	CASRDLNTGELFF
TRBV14	-	TRBJ2-2	TRBD1	TGTGCCAGCAGCCAAGGAGGGGACAGGACCGGGGAGCTGTTTTTT	CASSQGGDRTGELFF
TRBV6-5	many	TRBJ2-7	-	TGTGCCAGCAGTTACGATCCTGGGGAGGCCTACGAGCAGTACTTC	CASSYDPGEAYEQYF
TRBV12-3/TRBV12-4	many	TRBJ2-2	-	TGTGCCAGCCAGGGGCGGGGCGGGGAGCTGTTTTTT	CASQGRGGELFF
TRBV4-1	many	TRBJ1-1	-	TGCGCCAGCAGCCCAGCCCTTCTCCGGGGCGAGATGACTGAAGCTTTCTTT	CASSPALLRGEMTEAFF
TRBV28	-	TRBJ1-2	-	TGTGCCAGCAGTTCGCTGGGGACACACACTAACTATGGCTACACCTTC	CASSSLGTHTNYGYTF
TRBV11-1	-	TRBJ1-1	TRBD1	TGTGCCAGCAGCTCCCGGGACAGGGGATTAAGATCCTCTGAAGCTTTCTTT	CASSSRDRGLRSSEAFF
TRBV6-1	many	TRBJ1-1	-	TGTGCCAGCAGTGGGGACTTGAACACTGAAGCTTTCTTT	CASSGDLNTEAFF
TRBV11-2	many	TRBJ2-5	-	TGTGCCAGCAGCCCTCCTGGGTACGAGACCCAGTACTTC	CASSPPGYETQYF
TRBV2	many	TRBJ2-3	-	TGTGCCAGCAGTGGTTACCGCACAGATACGCAGTATTTT	CASSGYRTDTQYF
TRBV24-1	few	TRBJ2-5	-	TGTGCCACCAGTGATCCCTCGGGGATCCAAGAGACCCAGTACTTC	CATSDPSGIQETQYF
TRBV15	-	TRBJ2-1	-	TGTGCCAGCAGTCCACGGGGGACTGGCCACAATGAGCAGTTCTTC	CASSPRGTGHNEQFF
TRBV19	few	TRBJ1-5	-	TGTGCCAGTAGTGATCAGGGATCGAGACAGCCCCAGCATTTT	CASSDQGSRQPQHF
TRBV20-1	many	TRBJ2-2	-	TGCAGTGCTAGAGATCCAGCGGACTACACCGGGGAGCTGTTTTTT	CSARDPADYTGELFF
TRBV5-1	many	TRBJ1-1	-	TGCGCCAGCAGCTTTGAGGGGCGGACTGAAGCTTTCTTT	CASSFEGRTEAFF